The 27 T cell receptor beta chains below were found in one sample sequenced in a study of blood T cell repertoires in COVID-19. Sequencing was performed with immunoSEQ multiplex PCR; in TCRdb, only in-frame clones are kept and a portion is missing. This table has around 300,000 clones, around 86% appearing once. Specimen: peripheral blood. These receptors all come from a man aged 50 to 59 with active or convalescent COVID-19.

The chain combines TRBV7-9 with TRBJ2-2, with a weak D call TRBD1 (6 bases). Germline loops: CDR1 SEHNR, CDR2 FQNEAQ (reference sequence). The CDR3 length is 15 residues. V shed 5 bases and J shed 5 bases, with 15 bases lying between them. CDR3 loop: CASSLTGRVTGELFF. In nucleotides, the CDR3 is TGTGCCAGCAGCCTTACAGGGAGAGTGACCGGGGAGCTGTTTTTT.

V and J are TRBV10-2 and TRBJ1-2, with 9 bases fitting TRBD1. With V trimmed by 9 bases and J by 6 bases, 11 bases remained unmatched. The CDR3 is made up of 14 amino acids. Looked up from germline, CDR1 is WSHSY and CDR2 is SAAADI. CDR3 loop: CASFTGGPFHGYTF. The CDR3 nucleotides read TGCGCCAGTTTTACAGGGGGCCCCTTCCATGGCTACACCTTC.

This rearrangement joins TRBV7-8 to TRBJ2-3, with D possibly matching TRBD2 (6 bases). The V gene lost 5 bases and the J gene lost 0 bases, with 18 bases spanning the gap. The CDR3 runs 17 residues. Germline-derived CDR1 and CDR2 are SGHVS and FQNEAQ. CDR3 in DNA: TGTGCCAGCAGCCAGACTTTAGCGGAGACTAGCACAGATACGCAGTATTTT. Translated, it gives CASSQTLAETSTDTQYF.

The chain employs TRBV5-1 and TRBJ2-7; D is perhaps TRBD2 (5 bases). Trimming stripped 0 bases from V and 2 bases from J, with 15 bases between. The CDR3 is made up of 16 amino acids. Germline CDR1 is SGHRS and CDR2 is YFSETQ. Written as DNA, the CDR3 is TGCGCCAGCAGCTTGGAAGGGAGACTCTCCCCCTACGAGCAGTACTTC. Translation gives CASSLEGRLSPYEQYF.

The chain employs TRBV4-1 and TRBJ1-5, with a possible D match to TRBD1 (5 bases). The germline gives CDR1 MGHRA, CDR2 YSYEKL. CDR3 length: 15 residues. V shed 1 base and J shed 7 bases, with 14 bases lying between them. CDR3 bases: TGCGCCAGCAGCCAAGGTTCGACAGTTCGCCAGCCCCAGCATTTT. Translation gives CASSQGSTVRQPQHF.

The table lists this clone with a few counts. The V gene is TRBV2, the J gene TRBJ2-2; tentatively, D is TRBD2 (5 bases). In germline, CDR1 is SNHLY, CDR2 FYNNEI. Trimming took off 7 bases at V and 5 bases at J, with 14 bases between the two ends. CDR3 length: 14 amino acids. CDR3 protein: CASTTGLRTGELFF. The CDR3 DNA is TGTGCCAGCACCACGGGGTTGAGGACCGGGGAGCTGTTTTTT.

This clone was detected only a few times. This rearrangement joins TRBV6-5 to TRBJ1-6; 7 nucleotides match TRBD1. Germline CDR1 is MNHEY and CDR2 is SVGAGI. The CDR3 is 15 residues long. V lost 7 bases, J lost 2 bases, and 5 bases stayed unmatched. Written as DNA, the CDR3 is TGTGCCAGCATGGGACAGCCCCCCTATAATTCACCCCTCCACTTT. Translating it yields CASMGQPPYNSPLHF.

The V and J genes are TRBV5-6 and TRBJ2-2; D remains unclear. V was cut by 0 bases and J by 1 base, with 10 bases left in between. Germline values: CDR1 SGHDT, CDR2 YYEEEE. The CDR3 covers 16 residues. CDR3 DNA: TGTGCCAGCAGCTTGGGTGGTCGACAGAACACCGGGGAGCTGTTTTTT. This translates into CASSLGGRQNTGELFF.

V usage is TRBV6-2 or TRBV6-3 and J usage is TRBJ2-5; 9 bases fit TRBD2. The CDR3 extends over 17 amino acids. Losses at the gene ends were 2 bases for V and 4 bases for J; bases not matched to a gene: 11. Germline-derived CDR1 and CDR2 are MNHEY and SVGEGT. CDR3 in amino acids: CASSYMRGGRLRETQYF. CDR3 DNA: TGTGCCAGCAGTTACATGCGGGGGGGCCGGCTGCGAGAGACCCAGTACTTC.

This chain joins TRBV28 and TRBJ1-1; perhaps TRBD1 as D (6 bases). Per germline, CDR1 MDHEN and CDR2 SYDVKM. The CDR3 covers 15 residues. Between the trimmed V and J ends, which lost 10 bases and 4 bases, there was a span of 22 bases. Here the CDR3 reads CAISDRTKGGTEAFF. In DNA form, the CDR3 reads TGTGCCATTTCGGACAGAACCAAAGGTGGCACTGAAGCTTTCTTT.

This clone was seen once. This chain joins TRBV19 and TRBJ2-1; D might be TRBD1 (6 bases). The CDR3 runs to 16 residues. Germline lookup yields CDR1 LNHDA and CDR2 SQIVND (reference sequence). V lost 1 base and J lost 4, with 14 bases in between. The CDR3 here is CASSIARTEYYNEQFF. Written as DNA, the CDR3 is TGTGCCAGTAGTATAGCAAGGACAGAGTATTACAATGAGCAGTTCTTC.

This clone was counted only a few times. The V call is TRBV30, the J call TRBJ1-2; D gene ambiguous. The CDR3 runs 13 residues. Trimming took off 0 bases at V and 8 bases at J, with 13 bases between the two ends. The germline gives CDR1 GTSNPN, CDR2 SVGIG (reference sequence). The CDR3 here is CAWSVLMTGGYTF. DNA of the CDR3: TGTGCCTGGAGTGTACTGATGACTGGAGGCTACACCTTC.

The chain joins TRBV5-5 to TRBJ2-5; D might be TRBD2 (5 bases). V was pared by 5 bases and J by 5 bases, with 16 bases between. CDR3 size: 14 residues. CDR1 SGHKS and CDR2 YYEKEE come from the germline V gene (reference sequence). The CDR3 nucleotides read TGTGCCAGCAGGTCATGGGAGTTGGGCGAGACCCAGTACTTC. It is translated as CASRSWELGETQYF.

The genes are TRBV5-1 and TRBJ2-1, with 14 bases lining up with TRBD2. CDR3 length equals 17 residues. Germline CDR1 and CDR2: SGHRS and YFSETQ. After removal of 0 bases from V and 12 bases from J, the junction contained 11 bases not matched to a gene. The CDR3: CASSLDSPGTSGGRQFF. The CDR3 region has the DNA TGCGCCAGCAGCTTGGACTCCCCCGGGACTAGCGGGGGCCGGCAGTTCTTC.

J is TRBJ2-1 and V is TRBV5-1; weak D call: TRBD1 (5 bases). CDR1 and CDR2 (germline): SGHRS, YFSETQ. The CDR3 is made up of 15 amino acids. The germline V and J ends were trimmed by 2 bases and 7 bases, with 16 bases remaining between them. DNA of the CDR3: TGCGCCAGCAGCTTAAAGGAAAATCAGGGTAATGAGCAGTTCTTC. This sequence encodes CASSLKENQGNEQFF.

J is TRBJ2-1 and V is TRBV6-5, with D unresolved. Trimming left V 0 bases short and J 9 bases short, with 9 bases between. This CDR3 has 13 amino acids. Germline loops: CDR1 MNHEY, CDR2 SVGAGI. In DNA form, the CDR3 reads TGTGCCAGCAGTTACTCGAGTTCGGGTGAGCAGTTCTTC. Translating gives CASSYSSSGEQFF.

The J gene is TRBJ2-5, the V gene TRBV7-6; 8 nucleotides line up with TRBD2. Trimming at V came to 3 bases and at J to 4 bases, leaving 7 bases not matched to a gene. Germline V gives CDR1 SGHVS, CDR2 FNYEAQ. This CDR3 comprises 15 residues. The CDR3 DNA follows: TGTGCCAGCAGCTTCGAAGCGGGGGTTTTAGAGACCCAGTACTTC. Translating gives CASSFEAGVLETQYF.

The V call is TRBV5-1, the J call TRBJ1-1; D not resolved. Germline V gene lookup returns CDR1 SGHRS and CDR2 YFSETQ. This CDR3 has 14 residues. Trimming took off 1 base at V and 3 bases at J, with 10 bases between the two ends. CDR3 bases: TGCGCCAGCAGCTTGCTGTCGGCGGACACTGAAGCTTTCTTT. This gives the protein CASSLLSADTEAFF.

The chain employs TRBV2 and TRBJ2-1, with D possibly TRBD2 on 6 matching bases. Germline V gene sequence: CDR1 SNHLY, CDR2 FYNNEI. CDR3 length: 17 residues. Between the trimmed V and J ends, which lost 5 bases and 2 bases, there was a span of 19 bases. The CDR3 DNA reads as TGTGCCAGCAGTCGGTTCGGGGGTCGGGGCACCTACAATGAGCAGTTCTTC. It specifies CASSRFGGRGTYNEQFF.

This clone was seen once. The chain couples TRBV7-3 to TRBJ1-5; D gene ambiguous. Germline-derived CDR1 and CDR2 are SGHTA and FQGTGA. This CDR3 spans 13 amino acids. Trimming took off 0 bases at V and 7 bases at J, with 7 bases between the two ends. As DNA, the CDR3 is TGTGCCAGCAGCTTAACGTCGGGACAGCCCCAGCATTTT. It is translated as CASSLTSGQPQHF.

The rearrangement links TRBV28 to TRBJ1-2; D gene unclear. The CDR3 loop spans 14 amino acids. Germline CDR1 reads MDHEN; CDR2 reads SYDVKM. Trimming removed 10 bases at V and 8 bases at J, with 23 bases between. Here the CDR3 reads CATLRGVAFFGYTF. The CDR3 DNA follows: TGTGCCACCCTCCGAGGTGTCGCTTTCTTCGGCTACACCTTC.

The chain joins TRBV5-8 to TRBJ2-1, with 13 bases lining up with TRBD2. This CDR3 is built from 16 residues. With V trimmed by 4 bases and J by 5 bases, 6 bases remained unmatched. The V gene's germline CDR1 is SGHTS and CDR2 YDEGEE. The CDR3 region is CASSRGTSGNHNEQFF. The CDR3 coding sequence is TGTGCCAGCAGCCGTGGGACTAGCGGGAACCACAATGAGCAGTTCTTC. The full variable domain, its missing parts supplied by reference TRBV5-8 and TRBJ2-1, is EAGVTQSPTHLIKTRGQQATLRCSPISGHTSVYWYQQALGLGLQFLLWYDEGEERNRGNFPPRFSGRQFPNYSSELNVNALELEDSALYLCASSRGTSGNHNEQFFGPGTRLTVL.

The chain is built from TRBV28 and TRBJ2-5, with a weak D call TRBD2 (6 bases). The germline CDR1 and CDR2 sequences are MDHEN and SYDVKM. CDR3 size: 14 residues. Trimming left V 6 bases short and J 4 bases short, with 15 bases between. The DNA of the CDR3 is TGTGCCAGCAGCCCTTTAGCGGAGAGAGAGACCCAGTACTTC. This translates into CASSPLAERETQYF. The complete variable domain, with remaining parts taken from reference TRBV28 and TRBJ2-5, reads DVKVTQSSRYLVKRTGEKVFLECVQDMDHENMFWYRQDPGLGLRLIYFSYDVKMKEKGDIPEGYSVSREKKERFSLILESASTNQTSMYLCASSPLAERETQYFGPGTRLLVL.

The J gene is TRBJ2-5, the V gene TRBV6-5, with 7 positions matching TRBD1. Unmatched junction bases numbered 5, after V lost 6 bases and J lost 1 base. This CDR3 is 14 amino acids long. CDR1 and CDR2 from the germline V gene are MNHEY and SVGAGI. DNA of the CDR3: TGTGCCAGCAGAAATCGGGACAGCCAAGAGACCCAGTACTTC. Translation gives CASRNRDSQETQYF.

This clone was seen a handful of times. V gene TRBV6-5 combines with J gene TRBJ2-7, with 7 nucleotides matching TRBD1. The CDR3 spans 16 residues. Germline trimming cut 4 bases from V and 1 base from J; bases unmatched to any gene: 10. Germline-derived CDR1 and CDR2 are MNHEY and SVGAGI. CDR3 amino acids: CASSFQPTGESYEQYF. Here the CDR3 DNA reads TGTGCCAGCAGTTTCCAACCTACAGGGGAATCCTACGAGCAGTACTTC.

The gene calls are TRBV7-2 and TRBJ2-1; TRBD2 aligns across 11 bases. The CDR3 is made up of 17 amino acids. The V segment lost 4 bases and the J segment 9 bases; nucleotides outside the gene matches: 14. Germline CDR1 reads SGHTA; CDR2 reads FQGNSA. The CDR3 DNA follows: TGTGCCAGCAGCTCCTTTGGTACCCATAGCGGGGGGGGTGAGCAGTTCTTC. Amino acid sequence: CASSSFGTHSGGGEQFF.

The rearrangement joins TRBV28 to TRBJ1-2; 10 bases agree with TRBD1. Looked up from germline, CDR1 is MDHEN and CDR2 is SYDVKM. With V trimmed by 5 bases and J by 4 bases, 4 bases remained unmatched. This CDR3 has 14 amino acids. CDR3 sequence (DNA): TGTGCCAGCAGTCCCGGGACAGGGGTCTATGGCTACACCTTC. It translates to CASSPGTGVYGYTF.